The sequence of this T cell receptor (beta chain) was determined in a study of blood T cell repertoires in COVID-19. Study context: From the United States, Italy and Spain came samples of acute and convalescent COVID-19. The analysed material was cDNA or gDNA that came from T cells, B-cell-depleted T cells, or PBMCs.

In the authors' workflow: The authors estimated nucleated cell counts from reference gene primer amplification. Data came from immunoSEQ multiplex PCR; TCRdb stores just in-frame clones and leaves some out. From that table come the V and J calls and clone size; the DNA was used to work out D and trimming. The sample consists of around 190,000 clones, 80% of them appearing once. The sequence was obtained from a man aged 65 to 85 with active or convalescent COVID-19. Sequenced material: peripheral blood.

The CDR3 protein is CASSEGTSGRAMNEQFF. The CDR3 DNA sequence: TGTGCCAGCAGTGAAGGTACTAGCGGGAGGGCCATGAATGAGCAGTTCTTC. The rearrangement uses TRBV6-1 and TRBJ2-1; TRBD2 matches at 13 bases. The CDR3 runs to 17 residues. CDR1 and CDR2 from the germline V gene are MNHNS and SASEGT. V was pared by 1 base and J by 7 bases, with 7 bases of the junction left unmatched.